These 30 T cell receptor beta chains originate from one sample sequenced in a study of blood T cell repertoires in COVID-19. This table comes from immunoSEQ multiplex PCR, and its TCRdb copy is limited to in-frame clones, with some not included. The table has approximately 160,000 clones, 76% seen once. The sequenced sample consisted of peripheral blood. These receptors were collected from a woman aged 80 or over with acute or convalescent COVID-19.

The chain employs TRBV2 and TRBJ1-1; 7 bases agree with TRBD1. J was trimmed by 10 bases and V by 2 bases; bases with no gene match: 4. The CDR3 is made up of 12 amino acids. Per germline, CDR1 SNHLY and CDR2 FYNNEI. The CDR3 DNA reads TGTGCCAGCAGTGAAAGGGCAGGGGGAGCTTTCTTT. Protein product: CASSERAGGAFF.

This clone showed up just once. The chain is built from TRBV7-2 and TRBJ1-1; TRBD1 might be the D (6 bases). CDR3 length: 17 amino acids. Trimming cost V 5 bases and J 1 base, with 20 bases left between them. CDR1 and CDR2 (germline): SGHTA, FQGNSA. The CDR3 sequence is CASSIGGGGGKNTEAFF. The CDR3 DNA is TGTGCCAGCAGCATAGGGGGAGGGGGAGGCAAGAACACTGAAGCTTTCTTT.

The chain recombines TRBV7-8 with TRBJ2-1; unclear D gene. The V end was cut by 1 base, the J end by 0 bases, with 7 bases between. The CDR3 totals 15 residues. Germline CDR1 SGHVS, CDR2 FQNEAQ. In DNA, the CDR3 is TGTGCCAGCAGCTTAGACAGAAGCTCCTACAATGAGCAGTTCTTC. Amino acid sequence: CASSLDRSSYNEQFF.

V and J are TRBV7-2 and TRBJ1-1; the match to TRBD1 covers 9 bases. Germline-derived CDR1 and CDR2 are SGHTA and FQGNSA. J lost 9 bases, V lost 5 bases, and 13 bases had no gene match. The CDR3 runs to 15 residues. The CDR3 loop is CASSPDRGSRLKAFF. CDR3 bases: TGTGCCAGCAGCCCCGACAGGGGGTCTCGCTTGAAAGCTTTCTTT.

The chain recombines TRBV29-1 with TRBJ2-5; 12 bases map to TRBD2. Germline V gene sequence: CDR1 SQVTM, CDR2 ANQGSEA. With V trimmed by 7 bases and J by 7 bases, 10 bases remained unmatched. CDR3 length: 14 residues. The CDR3 spells CSATTSGSLRTQYF. The CDR3 coding sequence is TGCAGCGCCACGACTAGCGGGAGCCTAAGGACCCAGTACTTC.

This clone was recorded only once. The chain employs TRBV7-2 and TRBJ2-1; TRBD2 matches at 11 bases. The CDR3 runs to 16 residues. Germline-derived CDR1 and CDR2 are SGHTA and FQGNSA. V was clipped by 2 bases and J by 9 bases; unmatched bases: 9. The chain's CDR3 is CASSLKVLAGVVEQFF. CDR3 bases: TGTGCCAGCAGCTTAAAGGTACTAGCGGGAGTGGTTGAGCAGTTCTTC.

This clone was detected many times. This chain links TRBV2 with TRBJ2-2; TRBD2 aligns across 14 bases. Per the germline V gene, CDR1 is SNHLY and CDR2 is FYNNEI. The CDR3 is 18 residues long. The trim removed 5 bases at V and 6 bases at J, leaving 11 bases unmatched. Written as DNA, the CDR3 is TGTGCCAGCAGTATCCGAAGGACTAGCGGGGGGAGTTCCGGGGAGCTGTTTTTT. This encodes CASSIRRTSGGSSGELFF.

This rearrangement joins TRBV6-5 to TRBJ2-3, with D possibly TRBD2 on 6 matching bases. The CDR3 runs 16 residues. The germline V gene has CDR1 MNHEY and CDR2 SVGAGI. V was clipped by 4 bases and J by 1 base, with 15 bases between them. The CDR3 region has the DNA TGTGCCAGCAGTTGGCTCGGGGGATTGGGCACAGATACGCAGTATTTT. It encodes CASSWLGGLGTDTQYF.

This clone was counted a few times. V usage is TRBV6-6 and J usage is TRBJ2-7; 7 nucleotides agree with TRBD2. J lost 1 base, V lost 6 bases, and 9 bases had no gene match. The CDR3 runs to 15 residues. CDR1 MNHNY and CDR2 SVGAGI come from the germline V gene (reference sequence). The CDR3 DNA follows: TGTGCCAGCAGCGCTCTTGGCGGGAGTTCCTACGAGCAGTACTTC. Amino acids: CASSALGGSSYEQYF.

The chain is built from TRBV2 and TRBJ1-1; no clear D. Germline values: CDR1 SNHLY, CDR2 FYNNEI. The germline V and J ends were trimmed by 9 bases and 1 base, with 12 bases remaining between them. The CDR3 is made up of 13 amino acids. CDR3 sequence (DNA): TGTGCCAGTCAGTTCAGCGAGAACACTGAAGCTTTCTTT. Amino acid sequence: CASQFSENTEAFF.

This clone was recorded a few times. The rearrangement uses TRBV19 and TRBJ1-3; weak D call: TRBD1 (5 bases). CDR1 and CDR2 (germline): LNHDA, SQIVND (reference sequence). V lost 5 bases to trimming and J lost 2 bases, with 22 bases between them. The CDR3 runs to 18 residues. CDR3 nucleotide sequence: TGTGCCAGTAGTCCCTTCGTGATCGGGGGGATCGCTGGAAACACCATATATTTT. This encodes CASSPFVIGGIAGNTIYF.

The chain combines TRBV7-2 with TRBJ1-3, with 7 bases aligning to TRBD1. Germline assignment: CDR1 SGHTA and CDR2 FQGNSA. This CDR3 region has 15 residues. J was trimmed by 3 bases and V by 2 bases; bases with no gene match: 4. CDR3 protein: CASSLSTGYGNTIYF. DNA of the CDR3: TGTGCCAGCAGCTTATCGACAGGGTATGGAAACACCATATATTTT.

The CDR3 spells CASSPGTRNTGELFF. The CDR3 DNA follows: TGTGCCAGCAGCCCCGGGACAAGGAACACCGGGGAGCTGTTTTTT. This chain uses TRBV5-8 with TRBJ2-2; D is perhaps TRBD1 (6 bases). V was trimmed by 4 bases and J by 1 base, leaving 11 bases between them. The CDR3 spans 15 residues. CDR1 SGHTS and CDR2 YDEGEE come from the germline V gene.

CDR3 coding DNA: TGTGCCAGCAGCTTATATCAGACCGGGACTAGCGACTACGAGCAGTACTTC. It codes for CASSLYQTGTSDYEQYF. This sequence joins TRBV7-6 and TRBJ2-7; TRBD2 matches 10 bases. CDR3 size: 17 residues. J lost 3 bases, V lost 2 bases, and 10 bases had no gene match. Germline CDR1 SGHVS, CDR2 FNYEAQ.

Of note for this clone: The junction does not match germline at one end; this may be a read error. The V call is TRBV7-8, the J call TRBJ2-1; D might be TRBD2 (5 bases). In germline, CDR1 is SGHVS, CDR2 FQNEAQ. CDR3 length: 18 amino acids. CDR3 protein: CVSSLATASGIGYNEQFF. CDR3 coding DNA: TGTGTCAGCAGCTTAGCCACAGCATCGGGGATAGGGTACAATGAGCAGTTCTTC.

This sequence joins TRBV6-6 and TRBJ2-1; D uncertain. Trimming stripped 0 bases from V and 7 bases from J, with 7 bases between. This CDR3 is built from 13 residues. Germline loops: CDR1 MNHNY, CDR2 SVGAGI (reference sequence). CDR3 amino acids: CASSYSSDNEQFF. The DNA for the CDR3 is TGTGCCAGCAGTTACTCGTCAGATAATGAGCAGTTCTTC.

The chain has TRBV7-2 and TRBJ2-7; no firm D call. Germline V gene data show CDR1 as SGHTA and CDR2 as FQGNSA. There are 13 residues in the CDR3. The V end was cut by 5 bases, the J end by 1 base, with 9 bases between. The CDR3 DNA follows: TGTGCCAGCAGCAATCCCCCTTCCTACGAGCAGTACTTC. Its protein is CASSNPPSYEQYF.

The CDR3 is CASRQGLIGEKLFF. The CDR3 bases are TGCGCCAGTCGACAGGGCCTAATAGGAGAAAAACTGTTTTTT. The chain combines TRBV10-2 with TRBJ1-4; 7 bases are a match to TRBD1. This CDR3 has 14 amino acids. Trimming cost V 9 bases and J 8 bases; bases outside gene matches: 12. CDR1 WSHSY and CDR2 SAAADI come from the germline V gene.

The CDR3 coding sequence is TGTGCCAGCAGCCAAGAGGACAGGGAAGCTTTCTTT. Translation: CASSQEDREAFF. The J gene is TRBJ1-1, the V gene TRBV4-2, with 7 bases aligning to TRBD1. The J segment lost 8 bases and the V segment lost 0 bases, leaving 0 bases of the junction unmatched. This CDR3 contains 12 residues. Per the germline V gene, CDR1 is LGHNA and CDR2 is YNFKEQ.

The chain uses TRBV5-5 and TRBJ2-3; TRBD2 matches at 12 bases. Trimming at V came to 4 bases and at J to 0 bases, leaving 3 bases not matched to a gene. The CDR3 has 16 residues. Per the germline V gene, CDR1 is SGHKS and CDR2 is YYEKEE (reference sequence). The CDR3 spells CASSLGTSGSTDTQYF. As DNA, the CDR3 is TGTGCCAGCAGCCTAGGGACTAGCGGGAGCACAGATACGCAGTATTTT.

The chain carries TRBV4-1 and TRBJ1-2; 11 positions match TRBD1. The CDR3 contains 15 residues. Trimming cost V 0 bases and J 10 bases; bases outside gene matches: 7. Germline values: CDR1 MGHRA, CDR2 YSYEKL. This CDR3 reads CASSQERTGGYYYTF. The CDR3 DNA follows: TGCGCCAGCAGCCAAGAAAGGACAGGGGGCTATTACTACACCTTC.

CDR3 in amino acids: CASSPQGSTGELFF. In nucleotides, the CDR3 is TGTGCCAGCAGCCCACAGGGGAGCACCGGGGAGCTGTTTTTT. The chain is built from TRBV7-9 and TRBJ2-2, with 7 bases that match TRBD1. Trimming at V came to 5 bases and at J to 4 bases, leaving 4 bases not matched to a gene. Looked up from germline, CDR1 is SEHNR and CDR2 is FQNEAQ (reference sequence). This CDR3 has 14 residues.

This clone was picked up a small number of times. The chain joins TRBV11-1 to TRBJ1-1, with TRBD1 identical over 10 bases. Germline-derived CDR1 and CDR2 are SGHAT and FQDESV (reference sequence). The CDR3 is 14 amino acids. Trimming at V came to 5 bases and at J to 4 bases, leaving 4 bases not matched to a gene. The CDR3 reads CASSTGQGVTEAFF. The CDR3 DNA reads TGTGCCAGCAGCACCGGACAGGGGGTCACTGAAGCTTTCTTT. Combining the CDR3 with reference TRBV11-1 and TRBJ1-1 gives the whole variable domain EAEVAQSPRYKITEKSQAVAFWCDPISGHATLYWYRQILGQGPELLVQFQDESVVDDSQLPKDRFSAERLKGVDSTLKIQPAELGDSAMYLCASSTGQGVTEAFFGQGTRLTVV.

The chain couples TRBV12-1 to TRBJ1-6; TRBD1, the table's D call, was not compared with the DNA. TRBV12-1 is a known pseudogene. The CDR3 runs 16 residues. The DNA of the CDR3 is TGTGCCAGCAGCTTTGTGGGACAGAGAAATAATTCACCCCTCCACTTT. Amino acids: CASSFVGQRNNSPLHF.

In regard to this clone: Other DNA sequences in the sample encode the same CDR3. The chain carries TRBV9 and TRBJ2-7, with 12 bases aligning to TRBD1. This CDR3 comprises 15 residues. CDR1 is SGDLS, CDR2 YYNGEE, per germline. The trim removed 2 bases at V and 4 bases at J, leaving 4 bases unmatched. The CDR3 is CASSVGTGGAYEQYF. CDR3 nucleotide sequence: TGTGCCAGCAGCGTCGGGACAGGGGGCGCTTACGAGCAGTACTTC.

This clone occurred many times. This chain links TRBV4-3 with TRBJ2-5, with D maybe TRBD2 (5 bases). Trimming took 8 bases from V and 4 from J, leaving 14 bases between them. This CDR3 contains 13 residues. The V gene's germline CDR1 is LGHNA and CDR2 YSLEER. CDR3 protein: CASGGSVSETQYF. As DNA, the CDR3 is TGCGCCAGCGGAGGTTCTGTCTCAGAGACCCAGTACTTC.

The chain links TRBV7-2 to TRBJ1-3, with TRBD1 matching over 8 bases. Germline-derived CDR1 and CDR2 are SGHTA and FQGNSA. V was clipped by 5 bases and J by 2 bases; unmatched bases: 8. This CDR3 is built from 16 residues. The CDR3 region is CASSPGQGLAGNTIYF. CDR3 DNA sequence: TGTGCCAGCAGCCCCGGACAGGGTCTTGCTGGAAACACCATATATTTT.

A single count supports this clone. The rearrangement uses TRBV30 and TRBJ1-2; 9 positions agree with TRBD1. The germline gives CDR1 GTSNPN, CDR2 SVGIG (reference sequence). This CDR3 region has 12 residues. The trim removed 7 bases at V and 4 bases at J, leaving 4 bases unmatched. CDR3 residues: CASGQGLYGYTF. CDR3 DNA: TGTGCCTCAGGACAGGGGCTCTATGGCTACACCTTC. Filled out from reference TRBV30 and TRBJ1-2, the complete variable domain reads SQTIHQWPATLVQPVGSPLSLECTVEGTSNPNLYWYRQAAGRGLQLLFYSVGIGQISSEVPQNLSASRPQDRQFILSSKKLLLSDSGFYLCASGQGLYGYTFGSGTRLTVV.

This sequence joins TRBV6-5 and TRBJ2-7; D possibly corresponds to TRBD2 (6 bases). Trimming cost V 2 bases and J 2 bases, with 10 bases left between them. The germline CDR1 and CDR2 sequences are MNHEY and SVGAGI. The CDR3 totals 14 residues. CDR3 loop: CASSYGTRAYEQYF. DNA for the CDR3: TGTGCCAGCAGTTACGGGACTCGAGCCTACGAGCAGTACTTC.

The CDR3 is CASSQGQAPNEKLFF. DNA for the CDR3: TGTGCCAGCAGCCAAGGGCAGGCCCCTAATGAAAAACTGTTTTTT. This sequence joins TRBV3-1 (or the pseudogene TRBV3-2) and TRBJ1-4; no reliable D call. Germline V CDR1 and CDR2: LGHDT, YNNKEL (reference sequence). This CDR3 contains 15 residues. V lost 1 base, J lost 3 bases, and 9 bases lay in between.